This is a list of T cell receptor beta chains from one sample in a study of T cells in Graves' hyperthyroidism and ophthalmopathy. TCRdb called the multiplex PCR reads again in MiXCR, with one record for every CDR3 protein. The top ten clones hold 8.9% of a sample with hundreds of thousands of distinct CDR3 sequences, 38% of them seen once. Sequencing was done on a sample of blood. These receptor sequences come from a man between 18 and 29 years old with Graves' hyperthyroidism. CDR3s include the opening cysteine and the closing phenylalanine or tryptophan. Each record gives: clone size, V gene, CDR3 length, D gene, J gene, CDR3 protein, CDR3 DNA. A D gene is named only where the DNA matches it firmly. A row's size may be missing; if present it is once, few, many or a size class.

clone size: few; V gene: TRBV6-5; CDR3 length: 15; D gene: -; J gene: TRBJ1-1; CDR3 protein: CASSYRTAMNTEAFF; CDR3 DNA: TGTGCCAGCAGTTACAGAACAGCCATGAACACTGAAGCTTTCTTT
clone size: many; V gene: TRBV29-1; CDR3 length: 11; D gene: -; J gene: TRBJ1-1; CDR3 protein: CSVEPNTEAFF; CDR3 DNA: TGCAGCGTTGAACCGAACACTGAAGCTTTCTTT
clone size: -; V gene: TRBV9; CDR3 length: 16; D gene: TRBD1; J gene: TRBJ2-5; CDR3 protein: CASSVSVGQGRETQYF; CDR3 DNA: TGTGCCAGCAGCGTCTCAGTGGGACAGGGGCGGGAGACCCAGTACTTC
clone size: many; V gene: TRBV7-9; CDR3 length: 12; D gene: -; J gene: TRBJ1-1; CDR3 protein: CASSFQDTEAFF; CDR3 DNA: TGTGCCAGCAGCTTCCAAGACACTGAAGCTTTCTTT
clone size: many; V gene: TRBV10-3; CDR3 length: 13; D gene: -; J gene: TRBJ1-6; CDR3 protein: CAISNLADGALHF; CDR3 DNA: TGTGCCATCAGTAATCTCGCCGACGGGGCCCTCCACTTT
clone size: few; V gene: TRBV6-5; CDR3 length: 16; D gene: -; J gene: TRBJ2-5; CDR3 protein: CASSYSRGTQQETQYF; CDR3 DNA: TGTGCCAGCAGTTACTCGCGCGGGACTCAACAAGAGACCCAGTACTTC
clone size: many; V gene: TRBV7-6; CDR3 length: 16; D gene: -; J gene: TRBJ2-5; CDR3 protein: CASTRKETGLTLAQYF; CDR3 DNA: TGTGCCAGCACACGCAAGGAGACCGGCCTTACGTTGGCCCAGTACTTC
clone size: few; V gene: TRBV29-1; CDR3 length: 13; D gene: -; J gene: TRBJ2-7; CDR3 protein: CSVEDRYGYEQYF; CDR3 DNA: TGCAGCGTTGAAGACCGGTACGGCTACGAGCAGTACTTC
clone size: -; V gene: TRBV29-1; CDR3 length: 13; D gene: TRBD1; J gene: TRBJ1-4; CDR3 protein: CSVDRTGDEKLFF; CDR3 DNA: TGCAGCGTTGATCGGACAGGGGATGAAAAACTGTTTTTT
clone size: -; V gene: TRBV6-6; CDR3 length: 12; D gene: -; J gene: TRBJ1-1; CDR3 protein: CASSEDSPEAFF; CDR3 DNA: TGTGCCAGCAGTGAAGACAGCCCTGAAGCTTTCTTT
clone size: -; V gene: TRBV10-3; CDR3 length: 9; D gene: TRBD1; J gene: TRBJ1-6; CDR3 protein: CAIIGQGNF; CDR3 DNA: TGTGCCATCATTGGACAGGGCAATTTT
clone size: many; V gene: TRBV10-3; CDR3 length: 13; D gene: -; J gene: TRBJ2-7; CDR3 protein: CAISAQDTYEQYF; CDR3 DNA: TGTGCCATCAGTGCACAGGACACCTACGAGCAGTACTTC
clone size: few; V gene: TRBV4-1; CDR3 length: 16; D gene: -; J gene: TRBJ2-6; CDR3 protein: CASSPWTENGANVLTF; CDR3 DNA: TGCGCCAGCAGTCCCTGGACCGAGAACGGGGCCAACGTCCTGACTTTC
clone size: many; V gene: TRBV20-1; CDR3 length: 11; D gene: -; J gene: TRBJ1-1; CDR3 protein: CSARGSTEAFF; CDR3 DNA: TGCAGTGCTAGGGGATCCACTGAAGCTTTCTTT
clone size: -; V gene: TRBV2; CDR3 length: 10; D gene: -; J gene: TRBJ1-1; CDR3 protein: CASSEAGAFF; CDR3 DNA: TGTGCCAGCAGTGAGGCCGGGGCTTTCTTT
clone size: few; V gene: TRBV5-1; CDR3 length: 15; D gene: -; J gene: TRBJ2-2; CDR3 protein: CASSLLLDNTGELFF; CDR3 DNA: TGCGCCAGCAGCTTGCTACTAGATAACACCGGGGAGCTGTTTTTT
clone size: once; V gene: TRBV10-3; CDR3 length: 13; D gene: -; J gene: TRBJ2-5; CDR3 protein: CAIAEDSQETQYF; CDR3 DNA: TGTGCCATCGCTGAGGACAGCCAAGAGACCCAGTACTTC
clone size: many; V gene: TRBV2; CDR3 length: 14; D gene: TRBD1; J gene: TRBJ1-4; CDR3 protein: CASGRQGTNEKLFF; CDR3 DNA: TGTGCCAGCGGAAGACAGGGCACTAATGAAAAACTGTTTTTT
clone size: few; V gene: TRBV10-3; CDR3 length: 13; D gene: -; J gene: TRBJ1-5; CDR3 protein: CASRDKGDQPQHF; CDR3 DNA: TGTGCCAGCCGGGACAAGGGGGATCAGCCCCAGCATTTT
clone size: -; V gene: TRBV10-3; CDR3 length: 16; D gene: TRBD2; J gene: TRBJ2-7; CDR3 protein: CAISESQGLALYEQYF; CDR3 DNA: TGTGCCATCAGTGAGTCGCAAGGACTAGCTCTCTACGAGCAGTACTTC
clone size: few; V gene: TRBV2; CDR3 length: 14; D gene: TRBD2; J gene: TRBJ2-5; CDR3 protein: CASRLTSGRGTQYF; CDR3 DNA: TGTGCCAGCAGATTGACTAGCGGGCGGGGGACCCAGTACTTC
clone size: -; V gene: TRBV18; CDR3 length: 13; D gene: -; J gene: TRBJ2-7; CDR3 protein: CASSHELGYEQYF; CDR3 DNA: TGTGCCAGCTCGCACGAACTAGGGTACGAGCAGTACTTC
clone size: many; V gene: TRBV4-1; CDR3 length: 11; D gene: TRBD1; J gene: TRBJ1-2; CDR3 protein: CASKGADGYTF; CDR3 DNA: TGCGCCAGCAAGGGGGCGGATGGCTACACCTTC
clone size: -; V gene: TRBV7-8; CDR3 length: 12; D gene: -; J gene: TRBJ1-1; CDR3 protein: CASSPPRAVAFF; CDR3 DNA: TGTGCCAGCAGCCCGCCGCGGGCGGTAGCTTTCTTT
clone size: -; V gene: TRBV2; CDR3 length: 15; D gene: TRBD1; J gene: TRBJ1-2; CDR3 protein: CASSITRQGDYGYTF; CDR3 DNA: TGTGCCAGCAGCATAACCAGACAGGGCGACTATGGCTACACCTTC
clone size: few; V gene: TRBV5-6; CDR3 length: 14; D gene: -; J gene: TRBJ1-2; CDR3 protein: CASRTSGVPWGYTF; CDR3 DNA: TGTGCCAGCCGCACCTCAGGGGTCCCCTGGGGCTACACCTTC
clone size: -; V gene: TRBV25-1; CDR3 length: 16; D gene: -; J gene: TRBJ1-3; CDR3 protein: CASSPGYTDSGNTIYF; CDR3 DNA: TGCGCCAGCAGCCCCGGCTACACTGACTCTGGAAACACCATATATTTT
clone size: many; V gene: TRBV29-1; CDR3 length: 13; D gene: TRBD1; J gene: TRBJ1-1; CDR3 protein: CSAARGGITEAFF; CDR3 DNA: TGCAGCGCCGCCAGGGGGGGGATCACTGAAGCTTTCTTT
clone size: few; V gene: TRBV7-9; CDR3 length: 14; D gene: TRBD1; J gene: TRBJ2-5; CDR3 protein: CASSLTGEQETQYF; CDR3 DNA: TGTGCCAGCAGCTTGACAGGGGAGCAAGAGACCCAGTACTTC
clone size: few; V gene: TRBV19; CDR3 length: 16; D gene: -; J gene: TRBJ1-1; CDR3 protein: CASSMVSWGENTEAFF; CDR3 DNA: TGTGCCAGTAGTATGGTTTCCTGGGGCGAGAACACTGAAGCTTTCTTT
clone size: many; V gene: TRBV5-1; CDR3 length: 14; D gene: -; J gene: TRBJ1-5; CDR3 protein: CASRKDSSNQPQHF; CDR3 DNA: TGCGCCAGCAGGAAGGACAGTAGCAATCAGCCCCAGCATTTT
clone size: few; V gene: TRBV20-1; CDR3 length: 15; D gene: TRBD1; J gene: TRBJ1-1; CDR3 protein: CSANDLGQGATEAFF; CDR3 DNA: TGCAGTGCTAACGATCTAGGACAGGGGGCCACTGAAGCTTTCTTT
clone size: -; V gene: TRBV10-3; CDR3 length: 15; D gene: TRBD1; J gene: TRBJ2-3; CDR3 protein: CAISDPGQGMDTQYF; CDR3 DNA: TGTGCCATCAGTGATCCGGGACAGGGGATGGATACGCAGTATTTT
clone size: few; V gene: TRBV6-5; CDR3 length: 12; D gene: -; J gene: TRBJ1-1; CDR3 protein: CASSYSGREAFF; CDR3 DNA: TGTGCCAGCAGTTACTCTGGGAGAGAAGCTTTCTTT
clone size: few; V gene: TRBV7-9; CDR3 length: 16; D gene: -; J gene: TRBJ2-7; CDR3 protein: CASSTQGGSLTYEQYF; CDR3 DNA: TGTGCCAGCAGCACCCAAGGAGGTTCCCTAACCTACGAGCAGTACTTC
clone size: -; V gene: TRBV2; CDR3 length: 15; D gene: TRBD2; J gene: TRBJ2-1; CDR3 protein: CASSGGLAGYNEQFF; CDR3 DNA: TGTGCCAGCAGTGGGGGACTAGCGGGCTACAATGAGCAGTTCTTC
clone size: many; V gene: TRBV19; CDR3 length: 12; D gene: -; J gene: TRBJ1-6; CDR3 protein: CASGEGNSPLHF; CDR3 DNA: TGTGCCAGTGGGGAAGGGAATTCACCCCTCCACTTT
clone size: many; V gene: TRBV20-1; CDR3 length: 13; D gene: -; J gene: TRBJ1-4; CDR3 protein: CSASSRGGEKLFF; CDR3 DNA: TGCAGTGCTAGCTCCAGGGGAGGGGAAAAACTGTTTTTT
clone size: -; V gene: TRBV2; CDR3 length: 14; D gene: TRBD2; J gene: TRBJ2-5; CDR3 protein: CASNGRAPRETQYF; CDR3 DNA: TGTGCCAGCAACGGGAGGGCTCCAAGAGAGACCCAGTACTTC
clone size: few; V gene: TRBV20-1; CDR3 length: 13; D gene: -; J gene: TRBJ1-2; CDR3 protein: CSAPRTENYGYTF; CDR3 DNA: TGCAGTGCGCCCCGGACGGAAAACTATGGCTACACCTTC
clone size: few; V gene: TRBV19; CDR3 length: 15; D gene: -; J gene: TRBJ1-5; CDR3 protein: CASSISAQLNQPQHF; CDR3 DNA: TGTGCCAGTAGTATAAGTGCCCAGCTCAATCAGCCCCAGCATTTT
clone size: -; V gene: TRBV19; CDR3 length: 13; D gene: -; J gene: TRBJ1-2; CDR3 protein: CASSTAGYDGYTF; CDR3 DNA: TGTGCCAGTAGTACGGCGGGGTACGATGGCTACACCTTC
clone size: -; V gene: TRBV29-1; CDR3 length: 10; D gene: -; J gene: TRBJ1-1; CDR3 protein: CSLGGTEAFF; CDR3 DNA: TGCAGCTTAGGGGGCACTGAAGCTTTCTTT
clone size: -; V gene: TRBV7-2; CDR3 length: 17; D gene: -; J gene: TRBJ2-5; CDR3 protein: CASSLTSDWLNQETQYF; CDR3 DNA: TGTGCCAGCAGCTTAACCTCGGACTGGCTCAACCAAGAGACCCAGTACTTC
clone size: few; V gene: TRBV24-1; CDR3 length: 15; D gene: -; J gene: TRBJ2-2; CDR3 protein: CATSGVDKGTGELFF; CDR3 DNA: TGTGCCACCAGTGGAGTGGATAAGGGAACCGGGGAGCTGTTTTTT
clone size: few; V gene: TRBV6-1; CDR3 length: 14; D gene: TRBD1; J gene: TRBJ1-5; CDR3 protein: CASRQTGVRQPQHF; CDR3 DNA: TGTGCCAGCAGGCAGACAGGGGTGCGTCAGCCCCAGCATTTT
clone size: few; V gene: TRBV5-1; CDR3 length: 15; D gene: TRBD2; J gene: TRBJ2-2; CDR3 protein: CASNRGGRSIGELFF; CDR3 DNA: TGCGCCAGCAATCGAGGCGGGAGGTCCATCGGGGAGCTGTTTTTT
clone size: once; V gene: TRBV7-2; CDR3 length: 16; D gene: -; J gene: TRBJ2-3; CDR3 protein: CASSLLGTGITDTQYF; CDR3 DNA: TGTGCCAGCAGCTTATTGGGGACGGGAATCACAGATACGCAGTATTTT
clone size: -; V gene: TRBV9; CDR3 length: 15; D gene: -; J gene: TRBJ2-7; CDR3 protein: CASSQDEGGYYEQYF; CDR3 DNA: TGTGCCAGCAGCCAAGATGAGGGCGGCTACTACGAGCAGTACTTC
clone size: many; V gene: TRBV7-9; CDR3 length: 13; D gene: -; J gene: TRBJ1-2; CDR3 protein: CASNPADNYGYTF; CDR3 DNA: TGTGCCAGCAATCCGGCGGATAACTATGGCTACACCTTC
clone size: few; V gene: TRBV7-9; CDR3 length: 14; D gene: -; J gene: TRBJ1-1; CDR3 protein: CASSPGVAVTEAFF; CDR3 DNA: TGTGCCAGCAGCCCAGGGGTTGCGGTCACTGAAGCTTTCTTT
clone size: -; V gene: TRBV6-5; CDR3 length: 13; D gene: -; J gene: TRBJ1-1; CDR3 protein: CASRAGSTTEAFF; CDR3 DNA: TGTGCCAGCAGGGCGGGATCGACCACTGAAGCTTTCTTT
clone size: -; V gene: TRBV7-2; CDR3 length: 14; D gene: -; J gene: TRBJ1-1; CDR3 protein: CASRFTRSNPEAFF; CDR3 DNA: TGTGCCAGCAGGTTCACCCGCAGCAATCCTGAAGCTTTCTTT
clone size: many; V gene: TRBV5-1; CDR3 length: 13; D gene: -; J gene: TRBJ1-6; CDR3 protein: CASSLTVNSPLHF; CDR3 DNA: TGCGCCAGCAGCTTGACGGTGAATTCACCCCTCCACTTT
clone size: many; V gene: TRBV15; CDR3 length: 13; D gene: -; J gene: TRBJ2-5; CDR3 protein: CATSRPERETQYF; CDR3 DNA: TGTGCCACCAGCAGGCCCGAGCGGGAGACCCAGTACTTC
clone size: -; V gene: TRBV25-1; CDR3 length: 13; D gene: -; J gene: TRBJ2-5; CDR3 protein: CASSDYGQETQYF; CDR3 DNA: TGTGCCAGCAGTGACTATGGACAAGAGACCCAGTACTTC
clone size: -; V gene: TRBV15; CDR3 length: 14; D gene: TRBD1; J gene: TRBJ2-1; CDR3 protein: CATSTRQGDYEQFF; CDR3 DNA: TGTGCCACCAGCACTCGACAGGGGGACTATGAGCAGTTCTTC
clone size: -; V gene: TRBV6-5; CDR3 length: 15; D gene: -; J gene: TRBJ2-7; CDR3 protein: CASSYSVPSSYEQYF; CDR3 DNA: TGTGCCAGCAGTTACTCGGTGCCGAGCTCCTACGAGCAGTACTTC
clone size: few; V gene: TRBV2; CDR3 length: 15; D gene: -; J gene: TRBJ2-2; CDR3 protein: CASSPPEASTGELFF; CDR3 DNA: TGTGCCAGCAGTCCCCCGGAGGCGAGCACCGGGGAGCTGTTTTTT
clone size: once; V gene: TRBV6-2/TRBV6-3; CDR3 length: 15; D gene: -; J gene: TRBJ1-1; CDR3 protein: CASSYSGGITIEAFF; CDR3 DNA: TGTGCCAGCAGTTACTCGGGGGGAATCACCATTGAAGCTTTCTTT